The rows below give T cell receptor beta chains drawn from one sample of a study of primary melanoma T cells and metastatic recurrence. Repertoires were generated with immunoSEQ multiplex PCR, while TCRdb's copy carries only in-frame clones and drops some. The sample lists about 1,100 clones, under 85% occurring once. The sample consisted of melanoma tumor tissue. These receptors came from a human donor with melanoma. Each CDR3 is given with its conserved first and last residue. Each record gives: V gene, clone size, D gene, J gene, CDR3 DNA, CDR3 protein. A D gene is named only where the DNA matches it firmly. Rows may omit the clone size; those that give it use once, few, many or a size class.

V gene: TRBV11-3; clone size: NA; D gene: NA; J gene: TRBJ1-2; CDR3 DNA: TGTGCCAGCAGCTCCCCCCCCCGCAACTATGGCTACACCTTC; CDR3 protein: CASSSPPRNYGYTF
V gene: TRBV6-8; clone size: once; D gene: TRBD2; J gene: TRBJ2-7; CDR3 DNA: TGTGCCAGCAGTTACTCCGCCTCAACCCAGCGGGAGGAAGAGCAGTACTTC; CDR3 protein: CASSYSASTQREEEQYF
V gene: TRBV18; clone size: few; D gene: NA; J gene: TRBJ1-1; CDR3 DNA: TGTGCCAGCTCTCCTTTGGCGGAGAACACTGAAGCTTTCTTT; CDR3 protein: CASSPLAENTEAFF
V gene: TRBV28; clone size: NA; D gene: NA; J gene: TRBJ1-5; CDR3 DNA: TGTGCCAGCAGAGGTAGGGTGCGCAATCAGCCCCAGCATTTT; CDR3 protein: CASRGRVRNQPQHF
V gene: TRBV11-3; clone size: NA; D gene: NA; J gene: TRBJ2-5; CDR3 DNA: TGTGCCAGCAGCCAGGGACTTTCCGCCCAGACCCAGTACTTC; CDR3 protein: CASSQGLSAQTQYF
V gene: TRBV6-8; clone size: NA; D gene: NA; J gene: TRBJ1-5; CDR3 DNA: TGTGCCAGCAGTGCCGCCCCCGGGCAGCCCCAGCATTTT; CDR3 protein: CASSAAPGQPQHF
V gene: TRBV18; clone size: NA; D gene: TRBD1; J gene: TRBJ1-6; CDR3 DNA: TGTGCCAGCTCACCACCGGGACAGGGAGGATCACCCCTCCACTTT; CDR3 protein: CASSPPGQGGSPLHF
V gene: TRBV30; clone size: NA; D gene: TRBD1; J gene: TRBJ2-3; CDR3 DNA: TGTGCCTGGAGTCCCGGGACAGGGGCCTACGATACGCAGTATTTT; CDR3 protein: CAWSPGTGAYDTQYF
V gene: TRBV11-3; clone size: NA; D gene: NA; J gene: TRBJ1-1; CDR3 DNA: TGTGCCAGCAGCTTAGGGGCAGCGGTGAACACTGAAGCTTTCTTT; CDR3 protein: CASSLGAAVNTEAFF
V gene: TRBV6-8; clone size: NA; D gene: NA; J gene: TRBJ2-1; CDR3 DNA: TGTGCCAGCAGTGCAAGGTCCTCCTACAATGAGCAGTTCTTC; CDR3 protein: CASSARSSYNEQFF
V gene: TRBV6-8; clone size: NA; D gene: NA; J gene: TRBJ1-1; CDR3 DNA: TGTGCCAGCAGTGAGGCAGGGATTCGTGAAGCTTTCTTT; CDR3 protein: CASSEAGIREAFF
V gene: TRBV6-8; clone size: NA; D gene: TRBD1; J gene: TRBJ1-2; CDR3 DNA: TGTGCCAGCAGTTATGTCCGGACAGGGGGCGGGTATGGCTACACCTTC; CDR3 protein: CASSYVRTGGGYGYTF
V gene: TRBV6-8; clone size: few; D gene: NA; J gene: TRBJ2-5; CDR3 DNA: TGTGCCAGCAGTTACTTTGCGACATCAGAGACCCAGTACTTC; CDR3 protein: CASSYFATSETQYF
V gene: TRBV9; clone size: NA; D gene: TRBD2; J gene: TRBJ2-3; CDR3 DNA: TGTGCCAGCAGCGTGACTAGCGGGGTTACAGATACGCAGTATTTT; CDR3 protein: CASSVTSGVTDTQYF
V gene: TRBV19; clone size: few; D gene: TRBD2; J gene: TRBJ2-1; CDR3 DNA: TGTGCCAGTAGTATAGAAGCGGGAGGGATTGAGCAGTTCTTC; CDR3 protein: CASSIEAGGIEQFF
V gene: TRBV18; clone size: NA; D gene: NA; J gene: TRBJ2-5; CDR3 DNA: TGTGCCAGCTCGCCCAGGGTGGCCCAAAAAGAGACCCAGTACTTC; CDR3 protein: CASSPRVAQKETQYF
V gene: TRBV11-3; clone size: once; D gene: NA; J gene: TRBJ2-1; CDR3 DNA: TGTGCCAGCAGCTTCGAGGGGTACGGCTCCTACAATGAGCAGTTCTTC; CDR3 protein: CASSFEGYGSYNEQFF
V gene: TRBV1; clone size: NA; D gene: NA; J gene: TRBJ1-2; CDR3 DNA: TGCGCCAGCAGCCAAGGTGATAAGGTGGCTCTGGGCTACACCTTC; CDR3 protein: CASSQGDKVALGYTF
V gene: TRBV11-3; clone size: NA; D gene: NA; J gene: TRBJ1-1; CDR3 DNA: TGTGCCAGCAGCCCATCGCTAGGGGCTTTTGAAGCTTTCTTT; CDR3 protein: CASSPSLGAFEAFF
V gene: TRBV19; clone size: NA; D gene: NA; J gene: TRBJ2-2; CDR3 DNA: TGTGCCAGTAGTATAAGAAGGGACAACAACACCGGGGAGCTGTTTTTT; CDR3 protein: CASSIRRDNNTGELFF
V gene: TRBV6-8; clone size: few; D gene: NA; J gene: TRBJ1-6; CDR3 DNA: TGTGCCAGCAGCCCCCGTTCGGGCGCAGTCCAGTCCCCCCTCCACTTT; CDR3 protein: CASSPRSGAVQSPLHF
V gene: TRBV29-1; clone size: NA; D gene: NA; J gene: TRBJ2-3; CDR3 DNA: TGCAGCGTTGCCAGCCTTGGGCAGGGTGGAGATACGCAGTATTTT; CDR3 protein: CSVASLGQGGDTQYF
V gene: TRBV19; clone size: NA; D gene: TRBD1; J gene: TRBJ1-2; CDR3 DNA: TGTGCCAGTAGTAGGGACAGATTCTATGGCTACACCTTC; CDR3 protein: CASSRDRFYGYTF
V gene: TRBV5-1; clone size: NA; D gene: NA; J gene: TRBJ1-3; CDR3 DNA: TGCGCCAGCAGCTTGCTAGGTGCGGGAAACACCATATATTTT; CDR3 protein: CASSLLGAGNTIYF
V gene: TRBV6-8; clone size: NA; D gene: TRBD2; J gene: TRBJ2-3; CDR3 DNA: TGTGCCAGCAGCCAAAAAAGGGAGGGTAGCACAGATACGCAGTATTTT; CDR3 protein: CASSQKREGSTDTQYF
V gene: TRBV5-1; clone size: NA; D gene: NA; J gene: TRBJ2-7; CDR3 DNA: TGCGCCAGCAGCGAAGAGCCGGGACACTTCTTTTACGAGCAGTACTTC; CDR3 protein: CASSEEPGHFFYEQYF
V gene: TRBV6-8; clone size: NA; D gene: TRBD1; J gene: TRBJ1-4; CDR3 DNA: TGTGCCAGCAGTTACTCCTGGGACAGTAACCTCGAAAAACTGTTTTTT; CDR3 protein: CASSYSWDSNLEKLFF
V gene: TRBV30; clone size: NA; D gene: TRBD2; J gene: TRBJ2-7; CDR3 DNA: TGTGCCTGGAGCCTTCTAGCGGGGCCCTACGAGCAGTACTTC; CDR3 protein: CAWSLLAGPYEQYF
V gene: TRBV30; clone size: NA; D gene: NA; J gene: TRBJ2-1; CDR3 DNA: TGTGCCTGGTGGCCCGGCTCGAATAATGAGCAGTTCTTC; CDR3 protein: CAWWPGSNNEQFF
V gene: TRBV6-8; clone size: NA; D gene: NA; J gene: TRBJ1-2; CDR3 DNA: TGTGCCAGTAGGGACCCCGAGGGGTATGGCTACACCTTC; CDR3 protein: CASRDPEGYGYTF
V gene: TRBV6-8; clone size: once; D gene: NA; J gene: TRBJ1-1; CDR3 DNA: TGTGCCAGCGTGCTACAACAGACTGAAGCTTTCTTT; CDR3 protein: CASVLQQTEAFF
V gene: TRBV4-1; clone size: few; D gene: NA; J gene: TRBJ2-2; CDR3 DNA: TGCGCCAGCAGCCAAGGCTCAGGGGTCCCACCCACCGGGGAGCTGTTTTTT; CDR3 protein: CASSQGSGVPPTGELFF
V gene: TRBV6-8; clone size: NA; D gene: NA; J gene: TRBJ2-7; CDR3 DNA: TGTGCCAGCAGTTACTCGAGAAGTGGGCACGAGCAGTACTTC; CDR3 protein: CASSYSRSGHEQYF
V gene: TRBV15; clone size: NA; D gene: NA; J gene: TRBJ1-2; CDR3 DNA: TGTGCCACCAGCAGCAGCCGCGTAGCAGGGGAGGGCTACACCTTC; CDR3 protein: CATSSSRVAGEGYTF
V gene: TRBV14; clone size: once; D gene: NA; J gene: TRBJ2-5; CDR3 DNA: TGTGCCAGCAGCCAACTCCGGGGCCTGGGGGAGACCCAGTACTTC; CDR3 protein: CASSQLRGLGETQYF
V gene: TRBV12-5; clone size: NA; D gene: NA; J gene: TRBJ2-6; CDR3 DNA: TGTGCTAGTGGTACGGAGCCAGGACAAAGTCGGGCCAACGTCCTGACTTTC; CDR3 protein: CASGTEPGQSRANVLTF
V gene: TRBV30; clone size: NA; D gene: TRBD1; J gene: TRBJ2-7; CDR3 DNA: TGTGCCTATGCGACAGGGTTCGAGCAGTACTTC; CDR3 protein: CAYATGFEQYF
V gene: TRBV19; clone size: once; D gene: NA; J gene: TRBJ1-1; CDR3 DNA: TGTGCCAGTAGTATAGGTCGGGGGTTGGGTACTGAAGCTTTCTTT; CDR3 protein: CASSIGRGLGTEAFF
V gene: TRBV18; clone size: once; D gene: NA; J gene: TRBJ2-1; CDR3 DNA: TGTGCCAGCTCACCACCGTATGAGACTTACAATGAGCAGTTCTTC; CDR3 protein: CASSPPYETYNEQFF
V gene: TRBV30; clone size: NA; D gene: NA; J gene: TRBJ1-3; CDR3 DNA: TGTGCCTGGAGCGCAGGGACATCTGGAAACACCATATATTTT; CDR3 protein: CAWSAGTSGNTIYF
V gene: TRBV6-7; clone size: NA; D gene: NA; J gene: TRBJ2-2; CDR3 DNA: TGTGCCAGCAGATCGAGGGGGACTGGGGAGCTGTTTTTT; CDR3 protein: CASRSRGTGELFF
V gene: TRBV6-8; clone size: NA; D gene: NA; J gene: TRBJ1-1; CDR3 DNA: TGTGCCAGCAGTTATAGCGGGAAAGAAGCTTTCTTT; CDR3 protein: CASSYSGKEAFF
V gene: TRBV6-8; clone size: NA; D gene: NA; J gene: TRBJ2-7; CDR3 DNA: TGTGCCAGCAGTTACTACGGATACGAGCAGTACTTC; CDR3 protein: CASSYYGYEQYF
V gene: TRBV6-8; clone size: once; D gene: TRBD1; J gene: TRBJ1-4; CDR3 DNA: TGTGCCAGCCAGGGACAGGGGGTGGGTTCAACTAATGAAAAACTGTTTTTT; CDR3 protein: CASQGQGVGSTNEKLFF
V gene: TRBV1; clone size: NA; D gene: NA; J gene: TRBJ1-1; CDR3 DNA: TGCGCCAGCAGCCAACATAACACTGAAGCTTTCTTT; CDR3 protein: CASSQHNTEAFF
V gene: TRBV28; clone size: NA; D gene: NA; J gene: TRBJ2-5; CDR3 DNA: TGTGCCAGCAGTCCCCCAGTAGAGACCCAGTACTTC; CDR3 protein: CASSPPVETQYF
V gene: TRBV6-8; clone size: few; D gene: TRBD2; J gene: TRBJ2-1; CDR3 DNA: TGTGCCTCCACCGGGACTAGCGGCAATGAGCAGTTCTTC; CDR3 protein: CASTGTSGNEQFF